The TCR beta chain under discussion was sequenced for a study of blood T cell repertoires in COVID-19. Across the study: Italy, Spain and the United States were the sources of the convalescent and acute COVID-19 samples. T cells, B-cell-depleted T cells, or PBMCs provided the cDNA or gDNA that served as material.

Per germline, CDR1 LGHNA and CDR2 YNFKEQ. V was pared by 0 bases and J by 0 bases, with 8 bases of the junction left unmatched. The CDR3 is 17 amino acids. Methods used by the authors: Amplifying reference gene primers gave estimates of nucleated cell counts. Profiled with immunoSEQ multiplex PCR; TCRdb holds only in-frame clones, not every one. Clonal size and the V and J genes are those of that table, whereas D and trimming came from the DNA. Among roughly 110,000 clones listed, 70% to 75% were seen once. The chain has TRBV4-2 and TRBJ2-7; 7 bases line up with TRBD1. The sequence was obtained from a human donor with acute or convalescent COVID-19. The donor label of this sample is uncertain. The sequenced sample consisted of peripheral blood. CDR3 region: CASSQDLRTGFSYEQYF. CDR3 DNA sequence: TGTGCCAGCAGCCAAGATCTAAGGACAGGCTTCTCCTACGAGCAGTACTTC.